A single sample is the source of the 21 T cell receptor beta chains below, sequenced in a study of CD8 T cells in Susac syndrome. RNA totalling about 0.45 to 1 ug underwent reverse transcription with random hexamers. TCRdb re-called the immunoSEQ multiplex PCR reads with MiXCR, one entry per CDR3 protein. The data show about 60,000 distinct CDR3 sequences, with approximately 94% seen just once and about 0.6% held by the top ten. Material: CD8+ T cells from PBMCs. These receptors originate from a human donor with multiple sclerosis.

This clonotype was counted once. The chain combines TRBV9 with TRBJ1-2, with D maybe TRBD1 (6 bases). The germline V gene has CDR1 SGDLS and CDR2 YYNGEE. Trimming pared 5 bases from V and 4 bases from J, leaving 12 bases between. The CDR3 extends over 13 amino acids. The CDR3 protein is CASSSTGSYGYTF. The CDR3 DNA is TGTGCCAGCAGTTCTACAGGGAGCTATGGCTACACCTTC.

The CDR3, as DNA: TGTGCCAGCAGCCCCCCCAGGGGAACAGCCTCCTACGAGCAGTACTTC. Translated, it gives CASSPPRGTASYEQYF. The rearrangement joins TRBV7-2 to TRBJ2-7; D is possibly TRBD1 (6 bases). The ends were cut back, 5 bases at V and 0 bases at J, with 17 bases in the middle. The CDR3 length is 16 residues. Germline V gene sequence: CDR1 SGHTA, CDR2 FQGNSA.

This sequence joins TRBV18 and TRBJ2-1, with D perhaps TRBD2 (6 bases). V was clipped by 3 bases and J by 4 bases, with 19 bases between them. Germline loops: CDR1 KGHSH, CDR2 LQKENI. The CDR3 extends over 17 amino acids. The CDR3 DNA is TGTGCCAGCTCACCGGAAGCTAGCGACGAACTTTACAATGAGCAGTTCTTC. The encoded protein is CASSPEASDELYNEQFF.

V gene TRBV29-1 combines with J gene TRBJ1-2, with D hard to call. This CDR3 is built from 13 residues. Trimming pared 2 bases from V and 2 bases from J, leaving 9 bases between. Germline assignment: CDR1 SQVTM and CDR2 ANQGSEA. The CDR3 reads CSVERMENYGYTF. The CDR3 DNA sequence: TGCAGCGTTGAACGTATGGAGAACTATGGCTACACCTTC.

This rearrangement joins TRBV10-3 to TRBJ2-7; D is uncertain. The germline V and J ends were trimmed by 5 bases and 2 bases, with 7 bases remaining between them. The CDR3 length is 12 residues. The germline CDR1 and CDR2 sequences are ENHRY and SYGVKD. DNA of the CDR3: TGTGCCATCAGTTATGCGACCTACGAGCAGTACTTC. It is translated as CAISYATYEQYF.

The chain combines TRBV20-1 with TRBJ2-3; possibly TRBD1 for D (5 bases). The CDR3 runs 15 residues. Germline CDR1 DFQATT, CDR2 SNEGSKA (reference sequence). Trimming left V 0 bases short and J 4 bases short, with 14 bases between. The CDR3 loop reads CSARDLFGAADTQYF. In DNA, the CDR3 is TGCAGTGCTAGAGATCTTTTTGGGGCCGCAGATACGCAGTATTTT.

J is TRBJ1-5 and V is TRBV27, with D perhaps matching TRBD1 (6 bases). V was shortened by 8 bases and J by 5 bases, with 13 bases between the two germline ends. The CDR3 contains 13 residues. Germline loops: CDR1 MNHEY, CDR2 SMNVEV (reference sequence). CDR3 bases: TGTGCCAGCCGCGGTTGGGGGCATCAGCCCCAGCATTTT. Its translation: CASRGWGHQPQHF.

The V and J genes are TRBV13 and TRBJ2-7; D is ambiguous. V dropped 7 bases and J dropped 3 bases, with 16 bases sitting between them. The CDR3 has 14 residues. Germline V gene lookup returns CDR1 PRHDT and CDR2 FYEKMQ (reference sequence). The CDR3 protein is CASTHEMVGYEQYF. CDR3 nucleotide sequence: TGTGCCAGCACCCATGAGATGGTGGGCTACGAGCAGTACTTC.

The chain joins TRBV27 to TRBJ2-1; 7 bases line up with TRBD2. CDR1 and CDR2 from the germline V gene are MNHEY and SMNVEV (reference sequence). Unmatched junction bases numbered 8, after V lost 2 bases and J lost 7 bases. The CDR3 loop spans 15 amino acids. CDR3 loop: CASSLGGRASNEQFF. CDR3 coding DNA: TGTGCCAGCAGTTTAGGAGGGAGGGCCAGTAATGAGCAGTTCTTC.

This clonotype was seen just once. This chain uses TRBV10-3 with TRBJ1-5, with no clear D. V lost 0 bases to trimming and J lost 3 bases, with 12 bases between them. CDR3 size: 16 residues. Germline CDR1 is ENHRY and CDR2 is SYGVKD. This chain's CDR3 is CAISESGGPYNQPQHF. CDR3 nucleotides: TGTGCCATCAGTGAGTCTGGCGGGCCATACAATCAGCCCCAGCATTTT.

The chain uses TRBV28 and TRBJ2-2, with a possible D match to TRBD2 (5 bases). The CDR3 extends over 13 amino acids. Germline V gives CDR1 MDHEN, CDR2 SYDVKM. V dropped 7 bases and J dropped 4 bases, with 10 bases sitting between them. In DNA form, the CDR3 reads TGTGCCAGCATGGAGCGGTTCACCGGGGAGCTGTTTTTT. It encodes CASMERFTGELFF.

This chain uses TRBV12-3 or TRBV12-4 with TRBJ2-1, with D tentatively TRBD1 or TRBD2 (5 bases each). V was pared by 7 bases and J by 8 bases, with 12 bases between. This CDR3 comprises 12 residues. CDR3 sequence reads: CASKSRGDEQFF. The CDR3 DNA reads TGTGCCAGCAAATCCCGGGGCGATGAGCAGTTCTTC.

This rearrangement joins TRBV9 to TRBJ2-5, with TRBD2 identical over 8 bases. Trimming cost V 2 bases and J 4 bases; bases outside gene matches: 7. The CDR3 spans 15 residues. Germline V lookup: CDR1 SGDLS, CDR2 YYNGEE. The chain's CDR3 is CASSVESGGGETQYF. The CDR3 bases are TGTGCCAGCAGCGTCGAAAGCGGGGGCGGAGAGACCCAGTACTTC.

The rearrangement links TRBV28 to TRBJ2-5; a weak D match, TRBD2 (5 bases). Germline V CDR1 and CDR2: MDHEN, SYDVKM. This CDR3 has 15 residues. The V end lost 5 bases, the J end lost 4 bases, and 17 bases lay between the germline ends. The CDR3 coding sequence is TGTGCCAGCAGTACCCGGGATCGAGCCCTAGAGACCCAGTACTTC. The encoded protein is CASSTRDRALETQYF.

This sequence joins TRBV24-1 and TRBJ2-5; D is perhaps TRBD1 or TRBD2 (5 bases each). This CDR3 is 16 amino acids long. Trimming shortened V by 10 bases and J by 1 base, and 21 bases separated the two germline ends. In germline, CDR1 is KGHDR, CDR2 SFDVKD. The CDR3 loop reads CATAGTKKGAQETQYF. DNA of the CDR3: TGTGCCACTGCCGGGACGAAGAAAGGGGCCCAAGAGACCCAGTACTTC.

This chain links TRBV4-3 with TRBJ1-3; D ambiguous. V dropped 0 bases and J dropped 0 bases, with 9 bases sitting between them. CDR1 is LGHNA, CDR2 YSLEER, per germline. The length of the CDR3 is 16 residues. Written as DNA, the CDR3 is TGCGCCAGCAGCCAAGATTTGTACAGCTCTGGAAACACCATATATTTT. Translated: CASSQDLYSSGNTIYF.

The V gene is TRBV27, the J gene TRBJ2-7; D might be TRBD1 (5 bases). The CDR3 has 14 residues. Germline CDR1 is MNHEY and CDR2 is SMNVEV (reference sequence). Trimming removed 4 bases from V and 5 bases from J, with 15 bases in between. CDR3 sequence: CASSWGGKPHEQYF. DNA for the CDR3: TGTGCCAGCAGTTGGGGCGGAAAACCCCACGAGCAGTACTTC.

This sequence joins TRBV24-1 and TRBJ1-1, with a possible D match to TRBD1 (5 bases). The CDR3 is 15 amino acids. The V gene's germline CDR1 is KGHDR and CDR2 SFDVKD. Trimming shortened V by 4 bases and J by 5 bases, and 16 bases separated the two germline ends. CDR3 protein: CATSDHRLGGTEAFF. The CDR3 DNA sequence: TGTGCCACCAGTGACCACAGGTTGGGAGGAACTGAAGCTTTCTTT.

The CDR3 bases are TGTGCCTGGAGCTCTCTTGGGATGGCTGAAGCTTTCTTT. Translated, it gives CAWSSLGMAEAFF. This chain joins TRBV30 and TRBJ1-1; D remains unclear. The germline V gene encodes CDR1 GTSNPN and CDR2 SVGIG (reference sequence). V was pared by 3 bases and J by 6 bases, with 14 bases between. CDR3 length equals 13 residues. The full variable domain, in which reference TRBV30 and TRBJ1-1 provide the parts outside the CDR3, is SQTIHQWPATLVQPVGSPLSLECTVEGTSNPNLYWYRQAAGRGLQLLFYSVGIGQISSEVPQNLSASRPQDRQFILSSKKLLLSDSGFYLCAWSSLGMAEAFFGQGTRLTVV.

The rearrangement links TRBV11-3 to TRBJ2-6, with a possible D match to TRBD2 (6 bases). Germline CDR1 SGHNT, CDR2 YENEEA. The CDR3 length is 17 residues. Trimming cost V 1 base and J 2 bases, with 12 bases left between them. DNA of the CDR3: TGTGCCAGCAGCTTAGCCCAGGAGGGGACTGGGGCCAACGTCCTGACTTTC. This translates into CASSLAQEGTGANVLTF.

A remark on this clonotype: The junction and the germline gene differ at one end; a read error may be behind it. The chain combines TRBV29-1 with TRBJ1-1; TRBD1 matches 7 bases. Germline V lookup: CDR1 SQVTM, CDR2 ANQGSEA. There are 15 residues in the CDR3. CDR3 region: CSVERQGGPRAEVFF. Here the CDR3 DNA reads TGCAGCGTTGAGCGACAGGGAGGGCCGCGGGCTGAAGTTTTCTTT. Full variable domain (outside the CDR3, taken from reference TRBV29-1 and TRBJ1-1): SAVISQKPSRDICQRGTSLTIQCQVDSQVTMMFWYRQQPGQSLTLIATANQGSEATYESGFVIDKFPISRPNLTFSTLTVSNMSPEDSSIYLCSVERQGGPRAEVFFGQGTRLTVV.